This paragraph reports one T cell receptor (beta chain). No antigen is known for it. The sample belongs to a study of shared clonotypes between healthy human individuals. Notes on the study in general: All-four-donor shared clonotypes had higher generation probabilities than non-shared clonotypes did.

Only in-frame clones appear in the TCRdb table, and some are missing; sequencing was by immunoSEQ multiplex PCR. This repertoire shows around 2.3 million clones, 90% to 97% found once; its top ten account for roughly 0.13%. The ends were cut back, 10 bases at V and 5 bases at J, with 19 bases in the middle. Germline CDR1 and CDR2: MDHEN and SYDVKM. This CDR3 has 14 amino acids. Sequenced input: naive CD4+ T cells sorted from blood. Subset here: CD45RA+ positively selected. This sequence was found in a man aged 18 to 30 in good health. V is TRBV28 and J is TRBJ2-3, with D possibly called TRBD1 or TRBD2 (6 bases each). The CDR3 region has the DNA TGTGCCACCATTTCTCCGGGGGCGGGAGATACGCAGTATTTT. This codes for CATISPGAGDTQYF.